The 9 T cell receptor beta chains in this list originate from one sample, sequenced in a study of blood T cell repertoires in COVID-19. Sequencing was performed with immunoSEQ multiplex PCR; in TCRdb, only in-frame clones are kept and a portion is missing. Of approximately 79,000 clones in the sample, approximately 90% were seen once. Sequenced material: peripheral blood. These receptors all stem from a man between 60 and 75 years old with acute or convalescent COVID-19.

This clone was recorded only once. J is TRBJ1-2 and V is TRBV27; 7 nucleotides match TRBD1. Trimming at V came to 6 bases and at J to 4 bases, leaving 8 bases not matched to a gene. The CDR3 consists of 14 residues. Germline loops: CDR1 MNHEY, CDR2 SMNVEV (reference sequence). As DNA, the CDR3 is TGTGCCAGCAGGACAGGGAACCCCCCCTATGGCTACACCTTC. Protein product: CASRTGNPPYGYTF.

This clone has only one observation. The chain employs TRBV11-1 and TRBJ2-7; 12 bases match TRBD2. The CDR3 runs to 15 residues. With V trimmed by 1 base and J by 6 bases, 4 bases remained unmatched. CDR1 is SGHAT, CDR2 FQDESV, per germline (reference sequence). CDR3 DNA sequence: TGTGCCAGCAGCTTAGTCGGACTAGCGGGGTCCGAGCAGTACTTC. It translates to CASSLVGLAGSEQYF.

The rearrangement uses TRBV30 and TRBJ2-7; no reliable D call. Germline CDR1 and CDR2: GTSNPN and SVGIG (reference sequence). This CDR3 spans 12 amino acids. V was cut by 0 bases and J by 6 bases, with 9 bases left in between. CDR3 in amino acids: CAWSVSGFEQYF. CDR3 coding DNA: TGTGCCTGGAGTGTTTCCGGGTTCGAGCAGTACTTC. The full variable domain, its missing parts supplied by reference TRBV30 and TRBJ2-7, is SQTIHQWPATLVQPVGSPLSLECTVEGTSNPNLYWYRQAAGRGLQLLFYSVGIGQISSEVPQNLSASRPQDRQFILSSKKLLLSDSGFYLCAWSVSGFEQYFGPGTRLTVT.

This clone was recorded only once. The chain joins TRBV20-1 to TRBJ2-3; D is uncertain. The germline gives CDR1 DFQATT, CDR2 SNEGSKA (reference sequence). This CDR3 spans 13 amino acids. V lost 3 bases, J lost 8 bases, and 15 bases lay in between. The DNA of the CDR3 is TGCAGTGCTAGTACTCGGTCGACGGGTACGCAGTATTTT. Amino acid sequence: CSASTRSTGTQYF.

The chain links TRBV7-2 to TRBJ2-7, with 9 bases identical to TRBD2. In germline, CDR1 is SGHTA, CDR2 FQGNSA. Trimming cost V 5 bases and J 3 bases; bases outside gene matches: 5. The CDR3 covers 14 residues. The CDR3 DNA reads TGTGCCAGCAGCCTCGGGCGGGGGGGCTACGAGCAGTACTTC. It specifies CASSLGRGGYEQYF.

The chain carries TRBV4-1 and TRBJ2-7; 9 nucleotides match TRBD1. The CDR3 length is 17 residues. Germline values: CDR1 MGHRA, CDR2 YSYEKL. With 0 bases clipped from V and 1 base from J, the junction kept 7 bases outside the gene matches. The CDR3 nucleotides read TGCGCCAGCAGCCAAGACTCCGGGACAGGGATATCCTACGAGCAGTACTTC. As protein: CASSQDSGTGISYEQYF.

V and J are TRBV10-1 and TRBJ2-7; the D gene is possibly TRBD1 (6 bases). Germline CDR1 is WNHNN and CDR2 is SYGVQD (reference sequence). Trimming cost V 6 bases and J 5 bases, with 14 bases left between them. CDR3 length: 13 amino acids. Here the CDR3 DNA reads TGCGCCAGCAGCCCTTCACAGGGAAACGAGCAGTACTTC. Translation: CASSPSQGNEQYF.

The chain links TRBV28 to TRBJ2-1; a possible D gene is TRBD1 (7 bases). The CDR3 is 16 residues long. V dropped 8 bases and J dropped 5 bases, with 22 bases sitting between them. The germline CDR1 and CDR2 sequences are MDHEN and SYDVKM. The CDR3 DNA reads as TGTGCCAGCCCCCCCAGGTTGGCAGGGGGGAACAATGAGCAGTTCTTC. This codes for CASPPRLAGGNNEQFF.

The chain carries TRBV19 and TRBJ2-3, with a tentative D call TRBD2 (5 bases). CDR1 and CDR2 from the germline V gene are LNHDA and SQIVND (reference sequence). V was cut by 5 bases and J by 5 bases, with 11 bases left in between. The CDR3 has 13 residues. CDR3 in amino acids: CASSVPGIDTQYF. The CDR3 DNA reads TGTGCCAGTAGTGTGCCGGGGATAGATACGCAGTATTTT.